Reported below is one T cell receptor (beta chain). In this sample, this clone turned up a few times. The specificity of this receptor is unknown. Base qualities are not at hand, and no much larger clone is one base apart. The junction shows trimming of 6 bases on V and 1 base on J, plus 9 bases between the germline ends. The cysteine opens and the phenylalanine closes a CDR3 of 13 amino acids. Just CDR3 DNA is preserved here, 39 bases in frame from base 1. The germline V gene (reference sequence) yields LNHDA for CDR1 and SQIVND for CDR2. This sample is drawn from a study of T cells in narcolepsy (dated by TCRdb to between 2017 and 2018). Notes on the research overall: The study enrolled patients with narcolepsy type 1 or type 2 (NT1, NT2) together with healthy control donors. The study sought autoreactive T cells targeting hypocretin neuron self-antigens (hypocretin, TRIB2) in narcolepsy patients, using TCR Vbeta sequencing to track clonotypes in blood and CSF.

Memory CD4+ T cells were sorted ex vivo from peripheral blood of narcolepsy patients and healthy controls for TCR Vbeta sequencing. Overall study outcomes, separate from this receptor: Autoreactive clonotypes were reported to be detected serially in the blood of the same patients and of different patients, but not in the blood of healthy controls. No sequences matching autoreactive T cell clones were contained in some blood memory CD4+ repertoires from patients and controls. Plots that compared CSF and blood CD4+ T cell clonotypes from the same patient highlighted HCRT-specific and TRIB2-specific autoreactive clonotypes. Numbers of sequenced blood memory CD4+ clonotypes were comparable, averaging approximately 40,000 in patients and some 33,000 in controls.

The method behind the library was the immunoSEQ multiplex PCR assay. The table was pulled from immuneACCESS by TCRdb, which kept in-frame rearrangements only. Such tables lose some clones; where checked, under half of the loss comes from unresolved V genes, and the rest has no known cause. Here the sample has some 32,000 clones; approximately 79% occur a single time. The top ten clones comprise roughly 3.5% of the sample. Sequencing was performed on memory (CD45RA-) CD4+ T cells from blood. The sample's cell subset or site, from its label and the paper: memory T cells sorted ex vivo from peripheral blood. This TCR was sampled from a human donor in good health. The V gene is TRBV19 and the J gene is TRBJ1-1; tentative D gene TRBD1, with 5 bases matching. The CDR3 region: CASRETGNTEAFF. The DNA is TGTGCCAGTAGAGAAACAGGGAACACTGAAGCTTTCTTT.